Listed below are T cell receptor beta chains from one sample, sequenced in a study of blood T cell repertoires in COVID-19. TCRdb's copy holds only in-frame clones and misses some; the assay was immunoSEQ multiplex PCR. The sample has 200,000 to 300,000 clones; 85% to 90% are singletons. The specimen sequenced was peripheral blood. The receptors shown here come from a woman between 35 and 50 years old with acute or convalescent COVID-19. Each CDR3 is given with its conserved first and last residue. The order of the fields is clone size, V gene, CDR3 length, D gene, J gene, CDR3 DNA, CDR3 protein. The D gene is left open where the match is weak. Clone size is stated in some rows and not others, as once, few, many or a class when expanded.

NA	TRBV21-1	16	NA	TRBJ1-1	TGTGCCAGCAGCAAAGAAAAGGGCAGGGTGAGTACTGAAGCTTTCTTT	CASSKEKGRVSTEAFF
NA	TRBV5-1	14	NA	TRBJ1-2	TGCGCCAGCAGCCCCCAGGGCTGGAACTATGGCTACACCTTC	CASSPQGWNYGYTF
NA	TRBV6-5	16	NA	TRBJ2-1	TGTGCCAGCAGTTACTCGAGATCGATAACCACGGATGAGCAGTTCTTC	CASSYSRSITTDEQFF
NA	TRBV19	14	NA	TRBJ1-6	TGTGCCAGTAGATACCAGGGGCCTTATTCACCCCTCCACTTT	CASRYQGPYSPLHF
NA	TRBV11-2	15	TRBD1	TRBJ2-1	TGTGCCAGCAGCTTATTCGTGGGACAGGGCTTTGAGCAGTTCTTC	CASSLFVGQGFEQFF
NA	TRBV15	17	NA	TRBJ1-6	TGTGCCACCAGCAGAGCCCGTGAGAGCTCCTATAATTCACCCCTCCACTTT	CATSRARESSYNSPLHF
NA	TRBV5-8	15	TRBD1	TRBJ2-3	TGTGCCAGCAGCCGGGGACAGGCAATGGCAGATACGCAGTATTTT	CASSRGQAMADTQYF
NA	TRBV21-1	16	NA	TRBJ1-2	TGTGCCAGCAGCAAAGCGCTATTTGGGGACATCTATGGCTACACCTTC	CASSKALFGDIYGYTF
many	TRBV5-4	15	TRBD1	TRBJ1-2	TGTGCCAGCAGCTTAGAAGGACAGGGTTACTATGGCTACACCTTC	CASSLEGQGYYGYTF
once	TRBV19	13	TRBD2	TRBJ2-1	TGTGCCAGTAGTGCCCGGACTAGAAATGAGCAGTTCTTC	CASSARTRNEQFF
NA	TRBV7-7	15	TRBD1	TRBJ2-3	TGTGCCAGCAGCTTAGTAGGGACAGCCACAGATACGCAGTATTTT	CASSLVGTATDTQYF
NA	TRBV7-9	14	NA	TRBJ1-5	TGTGCCAGCAGCTTGGGGCAGAGCAATCAGCCCCAGCATTTT	CASSLGQSNQPQHF
NA	TRBV5-1	16	NA	TRBJ1-1	TGCGCCAGCAGCTTGACAGGGAACGGATTGAACACTGAAGCTTTCTTT	CASSLTGNGLNTEAFF
NA	TRBV7-9	14	TRBD1	TRBJ1-1	TGTGCCAGCAGTCCGCAGGGGGCGCGGACTGAAGCTTTCTTT	CASSPQGARTEAFF
once	TRBV7-7	15	NA	TRBJ2-3	TGTGCCAGCAGCTTAGGAGTGTCCAGCACAGATACGCAGTATTTT	CASSLGVSSTDTQYF
NA	TRBV30	13	TRBD1	TRBJ1-2	TGTGCCTGGAGTGAGAGGGGGCAGTATGGCTACACCTTC	CAWSERGQYGYTF